The following is a T cell receptor beta chain sequence with its context. Its target is unknown. Profiling relied on immunoSEQ multiplex PCR, and the TCRdb table lists in-frame clones only, not all of them. The sample consists of 150,000 to 200,000 clones, 90% of them appearing once. The CDR3 is 18 residues long. CDR1 is LGHNA, CDR2 YSLEER, per germline. J gave up 4 bases and V 4 bases, and 12 bases lay outside the gene matches. The sample belongs to a study of T cell responses to AZD1222 COVID-19 vaccine. General study points: Targets within unmutated variant regions were reportedly found for nearly half of spike-specific TCRs.

The chain employs TRBV4-3 and TRBJ2-3; 12 positions agree with TRBD2. This clonotype was obtained from an adult who received the MenACWY meningococcal vaccine as a control. The input for sequencing was peripheral blood, taken 28 days after the second dose of the MenACWY control vaccine. CDR3 region: CASSLRGGTSGFPDTQYF. The CDR3 DNA reads TGCGCCAGCAGCCTTAGGGGGGGGACTAGCGGGTTTCCAGATACGCAGTATTTT.